The rows below give T cell receptor beta chains drawn from one sample of a study of cytomegalovirus exposure and HLA in healthy donors. TCRdb keeps only in-frame clones here, not all; method: immunoSEQ multiplex PCR. The data contain approximately 190,000 clones, 83% of them seen just once; the ten biggest clones take up over 1.5%. The sequenced sample consisted of PBMCs. The receptors here all came from a man in his forties in good health and CMV-seropositive. Both conserved end residues are part of each CDR3. A D gene is named only where the DNA matches it firmly. The size entry is marked missing in some rows and otherwise reads once, few, many or a size class.

TRBV9	TRBJ1-3	-	14	-	CASSVDFFGNTIYF	TGTGCCAGCAGCGTCGACTTCTTCGGAAACACCATATATTTT
TRBV29-1	TRBJ2-7	-	13	-	CSAGSRQAGEQYF	TGCAGCGCCGGTTCCCGACAGGCCGGAGAGCAGTACTTC
TRBV29-1	TRBJ2-3	-	12	-	CSVVALRDTQYF	TGCAGCGTTGTCGCGCTGCGCGATACGCAGTATTTT
TRBV5-1	TRBJ1-6	-	15	once	CASSLGRKVDSPLHF	TGCGCCAGCAGCTTAGGGAGAAAGGTTGATTCACCCCTCCACTTT
TRBV10-2	TRBJ2-1	TRBD1	15	-	CASSRQDRQYNEQFF	TGCGCCAGCAGTCGACAGGACAGGCAGTACAATGAGCAGTTCTTC
TRBV19	TRBJ2-5	TRBD2	15	few	CASSPPRASGETQYF	TGTGCCAGTAGTCCCCCCCGCGCTAGCGGAGAGACCCAGTACTTC
TRBV15	TRBJ1-1	-	13	-	CATSRDQAGAAFF	TGTGCCACCAGCAGAGATCAGGCAGGGGCCGCTTTCTTT
TRBV5-1	TRBJ1-1	-	15	once	CASSPGVRVGTEAFF	TGCGCCAGCAGCCCCGGGGTGAGGGTGGGGACTGAAGCTTTCTTT
TRBV9	TRBJ2-7	-	14	-	CASSVGGLGYEQYF	TGTGCCAGCAGCGTAGGGGGACTCGGCTACGAGCAGTACTTC
TRBV2	TRBJ1-1	-	12	-	CASTRINTEAFF	TGTGCCAGCACTAGAATAAACACTGAAGCTTTCTTT
TRBV18	TRBJ1-4	-	15	-	CASSPAGMGNEKLFF	TGTGCCAGCTCACCCGCAGGGATGGGGAATGAAAAACTGTTTTTT
TRBV5-6	TRBJ2-3	TRBD2	16	-	CASSRGWRESQDTQYF	TGTGCCAGCAGTCGGGGCTGGCGGGAGAGTCAAGATACGCAGTATTTT
TRBV2	TRBJ2-7	-	14	-	CASRAQGTSYEQYF	TGTGCCAGCAGGGCCCAGGGGACCTCCTACGAGCAGTACTTC
TRBV5-5	TRBJ1-4	-	16	-	CASSQSMGPANEKLFF	TGTGCCAGCAGCCAGAGCATGGGGCCGGCTAATGAAAAACTGTTTTTT
TRBV5-1	TRBJ2-1	TRBD1	18	-	CASSLLVQGFSSYNEQFF	TGCGCCAGCAGCTTGCTGGTACAGGGGTTTAGCTCCTACAATGAGCAGTTCTTC
TRBV29-1	TRBJ2-7	TRBD1	14	-	CSVEGGQGFYEQYF	TGCAGCGTTGAAGGGGGACAGGGGTTCTACGAGCAGTACTTC
TRBV5-5	TRBJ2-7	TRBD1	18	few	CASSSLNTGTASSYEQYF	TGTGCCAGCAGCAGCCTTAATACCGGGACAGCGAGCTCCTACGAGCAGTACTTC
TRBV28	TRBJ2-2	-	15	-	CASSFRQANTGELFF	TGTGCCAGCAGTTTCCGACAGGCGAACACCGGGGAGCTGTTTTTT
TRBV10-2	TRBJ2-1	TRBD2	16	-	CASSDWTSGSYNEQFF	TGCGCCAGCAGTGATTGGACTAGCGGCTCCTACAATGAGCAGTTCTTC
TRBV9	TRBJ2-3	TRBD2	15	-	CASSVGLAGTDTQYF	TGTGCCAGCAGCGTAGGACTAGCGGGCACAGATACGCAGTATTTT
TRBV4-2	TRBJ1-5	TRBD1	14	-	CASSQDTGDQPQHF	TGTGCCAGCAGCCAAGATACAGGGGATCAGCCCCAGCATTTT
TRBV28	TRBJ2-5	TRBD1	15	-	CASSPGQGAVETQYF	TGTGCCAGCAGTCCGGGACAGGGGGCTGTGGAGACCCAGTACTTC
TRBV28	TRBJ2-1	TRBD2	21	-	CASSRIQGWTSGRESYNEQFF	TGTGCCAGCAGTAGAATACAGGGGTGGACTAGCGGGAGAGAGTCCTACAATGAGCAGTTCTTC
TRBV7-6	TRBJ1-4	-	16	-	CASSLRGIATNEKLFF	TGTGCCAGCAGCTTAAGGGGGATTGCAACTAATGAAAAACTGTTTTTT
TRBV28	TRBJ2-1	-	11	-	CASSLPQEQFF	TGTGCCAGCAGTTTGCCCCAGGAGCAGTTCTTC